This TCR beta chain derives from a study of T cells expressing NK-cell markers. Background on the study: Obtained from sorted CD3+CD56+NKG2C+, CD3+CD56+NKG2C- and CD3+CD56-NKG2C+ T cells were the TCR beta repertoires. HCMV seropositivity characterized most of the eight sequenced donors, and seronegativity one. Study-wide findings and caveats: The CD3+CD56-NKG2C+ fraction of several donors was also led by these clonotypes. Several of the donors carried dominant NKG2C+ clonotypes that took up 1.0-7.0% of their CD8+ T cells.

Points on this clonotype: Its antigen is not identified.

The germline V gene has CDR1 MNHNS and CDR2 SASEGT. The CDR3 is 14 amino acids. TCRdb reworked the 5' RACE reads into one entry per CDR3 protein, no DNA. The table lists 350,000 to 500,000 distinct CDR3 sequences, with 6% to 8% in the top ten. The rearrangement uses TRBV6-1 and TRBJ1-2; TCRdb indicates TRBD1, and absent DNA this call remains unverified. Specimen: blood T cells: a sorted CD56 or NKG2C T cell subset, CD4+ or CD8+ T cells, or bulk PBMC T cells (not recorded which). The TCR originated in a woman aged 18-70 years in good health. The CDR3 sequence is CASSPAGGAGGYTF.